A selection of T cell receptor beta chains follows, all from one sample in a study of shared clonotypes between healthy human individuals. Libraries were prepared by immunoSEQ multiplex PCR; TCRdb keeps only in-frame clonotypes and omits some of them. The table has more than 500,000 clones, around 95% seen once. The specimen was naive CD8+ T cells sorted from blood. These receptors were taken from a woman aged 25 to 45 in good health. The CDR3 runs from the conserved cysteine through the conserved F or W. D genes are given only for firm matches. The size field is filled for only some rows; it gives once, few, many or a size class.

clone size	D gene	V gene	J gene	CDR3 protein	CDR3 DNA
-	TRBD2	TRBV7-2	TRBJ2-7	CASSTVAGEQYF	TGTGCCAGCAGCACCGTAGCGGGAGAGCAGTACTTC
-	TRBD2	TRBV19	TRBJ2-1	CASSIVPSGGYNEQFF	TGTGCCAGTAGTATAGTTCCGAGCGGGGGTTACAATGAGCAGTTCTTC
-	-	TRBV27	TRBJ2-7	CASSFLGGRGEQYF	TGTGCCAGCAGTTTTTTGGGGGGACGGGGCGAGCAGTACTTC
-	TRBD1	TRBV28	TRBJ2-7	CASVAGTGGYYEQYF	TGTGCCAGTGTCGCCGGGACAGGGGGCTACTACGAGCAGTACTTC
-	TRBD2	TRBV2	TRBJ2-7	CASSERGLAGGPGYEQYF	TGTGCCAGCAGTGAAAGGGGACTAGCGGGAGGGCCAGGTTACGAGCAGTACTTC
once	-	TRBV27	TRBJ2-7	CASSFSVGEQYF	TGTGCCAGCAGTTTCTCTGTAGGAGAGCAGTACTTC
-	-	TRBV28	TRBJ1-3	CASSSGGEDSGNTIYF	TGTGCCAGCAGTTCGGGAGGGGAGGACTCTGGAAACACCATATATTTT
-	-	TRBV13	TRBJ1-1	CASSQDRMNTEAFF	TGTGCCAGCAGCCAAGACCGGATGAACACTGAAGCTTTCTTT
-	-	TRBV7-6	TRBJ2-7	CASSFSGAGGYEQYF	TGTGCCAGCAGCTTCTCGGGGGCCGGGGGCTACGAGCAGTACTTC
-	TRBD1	TRBV27	TRBJ2-7	CASMPGTGIYEQYF	TGTGCCAGCATGCCCGGGACAGGGATTTACGAGCAGTACTTC
-	-	TRBV4-2	TRBJ1-1	CASSQVHGENTEAFF	TGTGCCAGCAGCCAAGTCCATGGTGAGAACACTGAAGCTTTCTTT
-	-	TRBV19	TRBJ1-1	CASSLRTEPNTEAFF	TGTGCCAGTAGCCTCCGGACAGAACCGAACACTGAAGCTTTCTTT
-	TRBD2	TRBV28	TRBJ2-3	CASSPGGRTDTQYF	TGTGCCAGCAGTCCAGGCGGGAGGACAGATACGCAGTATTTT
once	TRBD1	TRBV9	TRBJ2-7	CASSDGDRGLIGEQYF	TGTGCCAGCAGCGATGGGGACAGGGGGTTAATTGGCGAGCAGTACTTC
once	-	TRBV12-1	TRBJ1-5	CASHAKYNDRGSQPQHF	TGTGCCAGCCACGCCAAATATAACGACAGGGGTTCTCAGCCCCAGCATTTT
-	TRBD2	TRBV27	TRBJ2-2	CASSSLGLAPGELFF	TGTGCCAGCAGTTCCTTGGGACTAGCGCCCGGGGAGCTGTTTTTT
-	TRBD2	TRBV5-1	TRBJ2-5	CASSLVGLAGIQETQYF	TGCGCCAGCAGCTTGGTGGGACTAGCGGGAATACAAGAGACCCAGTACTTC
-	-	TRBV28	TRBJ2-5	CASSSTQWDQETQYF	TGTGCCAGCAGTTCGACGCAGTGGGACCAAGAGACCCAGTACTTC
-	-	TRBV7-9	TRBJ2-7	CASSISGLLPLSYEQYF	TGTGCCAGCAGCATATCGGGGCTGTTACCTCTCTCCTACGAGCAGTACTTC
-	-	TRBV7-9	TRBJ2-1	CASSWSDYYNEQFF	TGTGCCAGCAGCTGGTCGGACTATTACAATGAGCAGTTCTTC
-	-	TRBV5-4	TRBJ2-3	CASSYTDTQYF	TGTGCCAGCAGCTACACAGATACGCAGTATTTT
-	TRBD2	TRBV27	TRBJ2-7	CASSLGTSLGEQYF	TGTGCCAGCAGTCTAGGGACTAGCCTAGGTGAGCAGTACTTC
-	TRBD2	TRBV9	TRBJ2-7	CASSVGTSGGYEQYF	TGTGCCAGCAGCGTAGGGACTAGCGGGGGCTACGAGCAGTACTTC
-	-	TRBV6-5	TRBJ1-1	CASSYSGSSYTEAFF	TGTGCCAGCAGTTACTCGGGAAGCAGTTACACTGAAGCTTTCTTT
once	-	TRBV11-2	TRBJ2-7	CASSLSGEQYF	TGTGCCAGCAGCTTATCCGGCGAGCAGTACTTC
-	TRBD1	TRBV4-2	TRBJ1-5	CASSPMTGNQPQHF	TGTGCCAGCAGCCCCATGACAGGGAATCAGCCCCAGCATTTT
-	-	TRBV30	TRBJ2-2	CAWAPDGARELFF	TGTGCCTGGGCACCCGACGGGGCGCGAGAGCTGTTTTTT
-	TRBD2	TRBV2	TRBJ2-3	CASTSGRITDTQYF	TGTGCCAGCACTAGCGGGAGGATCACAGATACGCAGTATTTT
-	TRBD1	TRBV7-9	TRBJ2-7	CASSLVSWGQDYEQYF	TGTGCCAGCAGCTTAGTATCTTGGGGACAGGACTACGAGCAGTACTTC
-	TRBD2	TRBV28	TRBJ2-1	CASRTYHGLAGAPHPDEQFF	TGTGCCAGCAGGACGTACCACGGGCTAGCGGGAGCCCCGCATCCCGATGAGCAGTTCTTC
-	TRBD1	TRBV28	TRBJ1-5	CASSLVRGRSLSNQPQHF	TGTGCCAGCAGTTTAGTTAGGGGGCGAAGTCTTAGCAATCAGCCCCAGCATTTT
-	-	TRBV28	TRBJ2-7	CASSGLRSEQYF	TGTGCCAGCAGTGGTCTAAGGAGCGAGCAGTACTTC
once	-	TRBV29-1	TRBJ2-1	CSVEDLGTRQISSYNEQFF	TGCAGCGTTGAAGATCTCGGGACAAGGCAAATTAGCTCCTACAATGAGCAGTTCTTC
-	-	TRBV28	TRBJ2-7	CASSFTPFQDEQYF	TGTGCCAGCAGTTTCACCCCGTTTCAAGACGAGCAGTACTTC
-	-	TRBV2	TRBJ1-1	CASRGGMSDEAFF	TGTGCCAGCAGAGGGGGAATGTCAGACGAAGCTTTCTTT
-	-	TRBV28	TRBJ1-2	CASSLSPGSDGYTF	TGTGCCAGCAGTTTATCCCCCGGGTCAGATGGCTACACCTTC
-	TRBD2	TRBV4-2	TRBJ2-7	CASSQGSGSMDEQYF	TGTGCCAGCAGCCAGGGTAGCGGGAGTATGGACGAGCAGTACTTC
-	-	TRBV7-9	TRBJ2-2	CAHPFLDTGELFF	TGTGCCCATCCTTTTCTCGACACCGGGGAGCTGTTTTTT
-	TRBD1	TRBV5-4	TRBJ2-1	CASSPTGTGVNEQFF	TGTGCCAGCAGCCCTACCGGGACAGGGGTCAATGAGCAGTTCTTC
-	-	TRBV7-9	TRBJ2-1	CASSFPGIYNEQFF	TGTGCCAGCAGCTTTCCTGGGATATACAATGAGCAGTTCTTC
-	TRBD2	TRBV5-1	TRBJ2-3	CASSSGLLSTDTQYF	TGCGCCAGCAGCTCGGGACTACTTAGCACAGATACGCAGTATTTT
-	-	TRBV11-3	TRBJ1-1	CASRFYSNLGERLGEAFF	TGTGCCAGCAGGTTTTACTCAAATCTTGGGGAAAGATTAGGTGAAGCTTTCTTT
-	-	TRBV28	TRBJ2-7	CASSSVGEQYF	TGTGCCAGCAGTTCTGTCGGCGAGCAGTACTTC
-	-	TRBV5-1	TRBJ1-2	CASSPDPAVGGYTF	TGCGCCAGCAGCCCCGATCCTGCCGTCGGGGGCTACACCTTC
-	-	TRBV27	TRBJ1-2	CASTPTPGYGYTF	TGTGCCAGCACCCCGACACCGGGCTATGGCTACACCTTC
-	-	TRBV25-1	TRBJ2-1	CASRRGWEQFF	TGTGCCAGCAGACGGGGGTGGGAGCAGTTCTTC
-	TRBD2	TRBV30	TRBJ2-1	CAWSFLAEYNEQFF	TGTGCCTGGAGCTTTCTAGCGGAATACAATGAGCAGTTCTTC
-	-	TRBV7-3	TRBJ2-1	CASSSALGNEQFF	TGTGCCAGCAGCTCAGCCTTAGGGAATGAGCAGTTCTTC